Below are 10 T cell receptor beta chains sequenced from a single sample in a study of blood T cells in healthy people across ages. Primed by a sample-barcoded 5' primer and a J-beta primer mix, a second PCR proceeded for 7 to 11 cycles. TCRdb re-called the 5' RACE reads through MiXCR, storing one row per CDR3 protein. This sample has about 760,000 distinct CDR3 sequences, with about 25% found just once. The data were also submitted as part of a second study, on T cells of mothers and their children.

The specimen was blood. These receptors came from a boy aged 5-17 years in good health.

This clonotype was detected a few times. CDR3 protein: CASSLRLAGGSSYEQYF. The CDR3 DNA is TGCGCCAGCAGCTTGCGACTAGCGGGGGGTAGCTCCTACGAGCAGTACTTC. The genes are TRBV5-1 and TRBJ2-7, with 13 bases identical to TRBD2. With V trimmed by 1 base and J by 0 bases, 4 bases remained unmatched. Germline V gene data show CDR1 as SGHRS and CDR2 as YFSETQ. The CDR3 runs to 17 residues.

The rearrangement uses TRBV27 and TRBJ2-1; D gene ambiguous. Germline lookup yields CDR1 MNHEY and CDR2 SMNVEV (reference sequence). The germline V and J ends were trimmed by 6 bases and 5 bases, with 14 bases remaining between them. The CDR3 runs 14 residues. CDR3 DNA sequence: TGTGCCAGCAGCCCGAGAGAATTCCACAATGAGCAGTTCTTC. Protein product: CASSPREFHNEQFF.

The chain uses TRBV2 and TRBJ2-2; D possibly matches TRBD1 or TRBD2 (5 bases each). The CDR3 sequence is 16 residues long. Trimming took off 3 bases at V and 3 bases at J, with 14 bases between the two ends. The V gene's germline CDR1 is SNHLY and CDR2 FYNNEI. CDR3 region: CASSDGARRDTGELFF. The CDR3 region has the DNA TGTGCCAGCAGTGATGGGGCTAGGCGGGACACCGGGGAGCTGTTTTTT.

The rearrangement uses TRBV6-1 and TRBJ1-3, with a possible D match to TRBD1 (5 bases). V lost 6 bases, J lost 0 bases, and 15 bases lay in between. The CDR3 has 16 amino acids. Germline CDR1 reads MNHNS; CDR2 reads SASEGT. The CDR3 here is CASSPAGRVSGNTIYF. The CDR3 nucleotides read TGTGCCAGCAGCCCCGCGGGACGCGTCTCTGGAAACACCATATATTTT.

A few counts support this clonotype. This chain links TRBV7-9 with TRBJ2-5; D call uncertain. CDR3 length: 14 residues. The V gene's germline CDR1 is SEHNR and CDR2 FQNEAQ (reference sequence). The V and J ends lost 1 base and 5 bases respectively, with 11 bases between them. CDR3 in DNA: TGTGCCAGCAGCTTAGGGACCAGGCGGGAGACCCAGTACTTC. Its protein is CASSLGTRRETQYF.

This clonotype came up a few times. The rearrangement uses TRBV7-2 and TRBJ2-7; 7 bases line up with TRBD1. After removal of 2 bases from V and 3 bases from J, the junction contained 13 bases not matched to a gene. CDR1 and CDR2 (germline): SGHTA, FQGNSA. CDR3 length equals 17 residues. The CDR3 protein is CASSLLAYGTVGYEQYF. For the CDR3, the DNA is TGTGCCAGCAGCTTATTAGCCTATGGGACAGTCGGCTACGAGCAGTACTTC.

This rearrangement joins TRBV2 to TRBJ1-2; 11 bases match TRBD1. CDR3 length: 15 amino acids. V lost 6 bases and J lost 4; bases outside the gene matches: 7. Germline CDR1 reads SNHLY; CDR2 reads FYNNEI. CDR3 in amino acids: CASRAWTGGVYGYTF. CDR3 bases: TGTGCCAGCAGAGCGTGGACAGGGGGCGTCTATGGCTACACCTTC.

The chain has TRBV20-1 and TRBJ2-7; D is undetermined. With 4 bases removed from V and 0 bases from J, the gap between germline ends came to 10 bases. Germline values: CDR1 DFQATT, CDR2 SNEGSKA (reference sequence). There are 13 residues in the CDR3. The CDR3 coding sequence is TGCAGTGCTACCAGGCGTAACTCCTACGAGCAGTACTTC. It encodes CSATRRNSYEQYF.

A few counts support this clonotype. CDR3 coding DNA: TGTGCCAGCAGCGAGTCAGGTGTCGGCACTGAAGCTTTCTTT. Residues: CASSESGVGTEAFF. This chain connects TRBV6-4 to TRBJ1-1; no clear D. The V gene lost 6 bases and the J gene lost 4 bases, with 15 bases spanning the gap. The V gene's germline CDR1 is MRHNA and CDR2 SNTAGT. The CDR3 length is 14 residues.

The V gene is TRBV24-1, the J gene TRBJ2-5; D is uncertain. Trimming stripped 3 bases from V and 2 bases from J, with 12 bases between. Germline CDR1 is KGHDR and CDR2 is SFDVKD. The CDR3 contains 15 residues. The CDR3 reads CATSDIRGAQETQYF. The CDR3 bases are TGTGCCACCAGTGATATAAGAGGAGCTCAAGAGACCCAGTACTTC.